This passage covers 10 T cell receptor beta chains from one sample sequenced in a study of blood T cells in healthy people across ages. The use of a sample-barcoded 5' primer and a J-beta primer mix characterized a second PCR of roughly 6 to 11 cycles. TCRdb fed the 5' RACE reads into MiXCR, producing one record per CDR3 protein. The sample lists around 670,000 distinct CDR3 sequences; about 28% were seen once. Sequenced sample: blood. These receptors all stem from an elderly woman in good health.

The rearrangement uses TRBV20-1 and TRBJ2-3, with D hard to call. CDR1 and CDR2 (germline): DFQATT, SNEGSKA (reference sequence). V dropped 2 bases and J dropped 0 bases, with 6 bases sitting between them. The CDR3 is 13 amino acids. The CDR3 sequence: CSARPGSTDTQYF. The CDR3 nucleotides read TGCAGTGCTAGACCGGGTAGCACAGATACGCAGTATTTT.

This clonotype turned up a few times. Germline and junction disagree at one end, which may indicate a read error. V usage is TRBV20-1 and J usage is TRBJ2-7; 13 bases agree with TRBD2. Germline assignment: CDR1 DFQATT and CDR2 SNEGSKA (reference sequence). The CDR3 has 15 residues. CDR3 amino acids: CSTRLAGGRSYEQYF. The CDR3 coding sequence is TGCAGTACTAGACTAGCGGGGGGCCGCTCCTACGAGCAGTACTTC.

The chain is built from TRBV3-1 and TRBJ2-7; tentative D call: TRBD1 (5 bases). Germline CDR1 reads LGHDT; CDR2 reads YNNKEL (reference sequence). Between the trimmed V and J ends, which lost 3 bases and 5 bases, there was a span of 14 bases. This CDR3 has 14 residues. CDR3 in amino acids: CASSHSGRGHEQYF. Written as DNA, the CDR3 is TGTGCCAGCAGCCACTCCGGAAGGGGCCACGAGCAGTACTTC.

Many counts were recorded for this clonotype. V is TRBV20-1 and J is TRBJ1-2; 7 positions agree with TRBD1. V shed 3 bases, J shed 3 bases, and the junction held 1 base outside the gene matches. The V gene's germline CDR1 is DFQATT and CDR2 SNEGSKA (reference sequence). The CDR3 totals 12 residues. The DNA of the CDR3 is TGCAGTGCTAGTCAGGGGGACTATGGCTACACCTTC. It specifies CSASQGDYGYTF.

The sample holds a few counts of this clonotype. The chain combines TRBV4-2 with TRBJ2-5, with 9 bases fitting TRBD2. With V trimmed by 0 bases and J by 11 bases, 10 bases remained unmatched. CDR3 size: 15 residues. CDR1 and CDR2 from the germline V gene are LGHNA and YNFKEQ. The CDR3 coding sequence is TGTGCCAGCAGCCAAGATGTCCTAGCGGGGAGGCAGCAGTACTTC. Its protein product is CASSQDVLAGRQQYF.

This clonotype appeared many times. This chain links TRBV25-1 with TRBJ1-1, with D uncertain. Trimming removed 7 bases from V and 3 bases from J, with 6 bases in between. The CDR3 consists of 11 residues. Per germline, CDR1 MGHDK and CDR2 SYGVNS. The chain's CDR3 is CASKGHTEAFF. In DNA, the CDR3 is TGTGCCAGCAAGGGTCACACTGAAGCTTTCTTT.

This clonotype came up many times. This chain connects TRBV27 to TRBJ2-3; TRBD2 might be the D (6 bases). V lost 6 bases, J lost 0 bases, and 13 bases lay in between. The germline gives CDR1 MNHEY, CDR2 SMNVEV (reference sequence). CDR3 length: 15 residues. Written as DNA, the CDR3 is TGTGCCAGCAGCGCGGGACGGATAAGCACAGATACGCAGTATTTT. The encoded protein is CASSAGRISTDTQYF.

There are a few counts of this clonotype. The gene calls are TRBV7-2 and TRBJ1-2; D unresolved. Germline loops: CDR1 SGHTA, CDR2 FQGNSA. The CDR3 contains 13 residues. V lost 1 base and J 4 bases, leaving 7 bases between the germline ends. The CDR3 loop is CASSLEAVYGYTF. The DNA of the CDR3 is TGTGCCAGCAGCTTAGAGGCTGTCTATGGCTACACCTTC.

This clonotype showed up many times. J is TRBJ2-1 and V is TRBV4-1; 10 bases agree with TRBD1. This CDR3 region has 15 residues. CDR1 is MGHRA, CDR2 YSYEKL, per germline. Unmatched junction bases numbered 2, after V lost 2 bases and J lost 4 bases. CDR3 loop: CASSQRTGGYNEQFF. CDR3 in DNA: TGCGCCAGCAGCCAAAGGACAGGGGGGTACAATGAGCAGTTCTTC.

Ten or more counts support this clonotype. The J gene is TRBJ2-1, the V gene TRBV20-1, with unresolved D. V was cut by 0 bases and J by 2 bases, with 8 bases left in between. The CDR3 runs 14 residues. Looked up from germline, CDR1 is DFQATT and CDR2 is SNEGSKA (reference sequence). CDR3 loop: CSARDMGPYNEQFF. In nucleotides, the CDR3 is TGCAGTGCTAGAGATATGGGTCCCTACAATGAGCAGTTCTTC.